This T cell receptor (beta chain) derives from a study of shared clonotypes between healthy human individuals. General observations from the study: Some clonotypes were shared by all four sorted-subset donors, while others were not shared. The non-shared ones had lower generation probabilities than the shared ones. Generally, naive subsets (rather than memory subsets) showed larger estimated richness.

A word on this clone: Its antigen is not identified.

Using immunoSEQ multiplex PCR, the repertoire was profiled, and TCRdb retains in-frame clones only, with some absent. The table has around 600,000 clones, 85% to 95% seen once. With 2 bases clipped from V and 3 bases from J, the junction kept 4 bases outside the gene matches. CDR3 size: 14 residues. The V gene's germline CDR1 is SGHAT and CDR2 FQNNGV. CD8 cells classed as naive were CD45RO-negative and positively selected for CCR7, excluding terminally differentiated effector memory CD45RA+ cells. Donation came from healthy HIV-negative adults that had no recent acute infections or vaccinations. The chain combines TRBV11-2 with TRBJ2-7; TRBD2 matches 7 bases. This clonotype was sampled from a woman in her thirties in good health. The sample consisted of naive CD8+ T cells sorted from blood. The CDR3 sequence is CASSLSGGSYEQYF. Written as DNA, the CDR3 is TGTGCCAGCAGCTTATCTGGCGGGAGCTACGAGCAGTACTTC.